Listed below are T cell receptor beta chains from one sample, sequenced in a study of shared clonotypes between healthy human individuals. Libraries were prepared by immunoSEQ multiplex PCR; TCRdb keeps only in-frame clonotypes and omits some of them. The table has about 1,800,000 clones, about 95% seen once; the top ten hold 1.2%. The source material was naive CD8+ T cells sorted from blood. These receptors were obtained from a man aged 18 to 30 in good health. CDR3s include the opening cysteine and the closing phenylalanine or tryptophan. The order of the fields is D gene, J gene, CDR3 length, clone size, V gene, CDR3 protein, CDR3 DNA. A D gene is named only where the DNA matches it firmly. Not every row has a clone size; where given, it reads once, few, many or a size class.

>TRBD1|TRBJ1-2|15|once|TRBV27
CASSPLGQGGGGYTF
TGTGCCAGCAGCCCCCTAGGACAGGGTGGGGGCGGCTACACCTTC
>-|TRBJ2-1|11|-|TRBV30
CAWEWGHEQFF
TGTGCCTGGGAGTGGGGTCATGAGCAGTTCTTC
>TRBD2|TRBJ2-7|14|-|TRBV2
CASSLAGATYEQYF
TGTGCCAGCAGTCTAGCGGGGGCAACCTACGAGCAGTACTTC
>TRBD1|TRBJ2-7|15|-|TRBV5-4
CASSYPGQGSYEQYF
TGTGCCAGCAGCTACCCGGGACAGGGATCCTACGAGCAGTACTTC
>-|TRBJ2-1|14|-|TRBV6-5
CASRNTIWTETSFF
TGTGCCAGCAGGAACACCATTTGGACAGAAACCTCGTTCTTC
>-|TRBJ1-3|13|-|TRBV27
CASSLSLGNTIYF
TGTGCCAGCAGTTTATCGCTGGGGAACACCATATATTTT
>-|TRBJ1-1|18|-|TRBV19
CASSIDLSGRGANTEAFF
TGTGCCAGTAGTATAGATCTATCGGGCCGGGGGGCGAACACTGAAGCTTTCTTT
>TRBD1|TRBJ1-2|15|-|TRBV7-9
CASSSGQGPNYGYTF
TGTGCCAGCAGCTCTGGACAGGGTCCCAACTATGGCTACACCTTC
>-|TRBJ1-1|12|few|TRBV9
CASSEGNTEAFF
TGTGCCAGCAGCGAAGGAAACACTGAAGCTTTCTTT
>TRBD1|TRBJ1-3|15|-|TRBV10-3
CATRGSGAPGNTIYF
TGTGCCACCAGGGGGTCGGGGGCACCTGGAAACACCATATATTTT
>-|TRBJ2-5|13|-|TRBV7-9
CASSPPDQETQYF
TGTGCCAGCAGCCCCCCGGATCAAGAGACCCAGTACTTC
>TRBD2|TRBJ2-7|19|-|TRBV2
CARDKLENSGTSGTYEQYF
TGTGCCAGGGATAAATTGGAGAATTCCGGGACTAGCGGAACCTACGAGCAGTACTTC
>-|TRBJ1-1|14|-|TRBV4-2
CASSQEHEDTEAFF
TGTGCCAGCAGCCAAGAACACGAAGACACTGAAGCTTTCTTT
>-|TRBJ1-6|22|-|TRBV4-1
CASRDVGRNPLNFSSYNSPLHF
TGCGCCAGCAGAGACGTGGGCCGAAACCCACTCAACTTTAGCTCCTATAATTCACCCCTCCACTTT
>-|TRBJ2-7|15|-|TRBV7-9
CASSYNDREGNEQYF
TGTGCCAGCAGCTATAATGACAGGGAGGGTAACGAGCAGTACTTC
>-|TRBJ2-1|14|-|TRBV4-1
CASSGLGGLNEQFF
TGCGCCAGCAGCGGACTTGGGGGGCTCAATGAGCAGTTCTTC
>-|TRBJ2-5|14|-|TRBV6-6
CASSPDRRAETQYF
TGTGCCAGCAGCCCCGACAGGCGAGCGGAGACCCAGTACTTC
>-|TRBJ1-1|14|-|TRBV10-1
CASSDLAGESEAFF
TGCGCCAGCAGTGACCTCGCCGGGGAGTCTGAAGCTTTCTTT
>TRBD2|TRBJ2-1|15|-|TRBV29-1
CSVGLAGSSYNEQFF
TGCAGCGTTGGACTAGCGGGGAGCTCCTACAATGAGCAGTTCTTC
>-|TRBJ2-5|15|-|TRBV4-1
CASSHDQGSQETQYF
TGCGCCAGCAGCCATGACCAGGGGTCCCAAGAGACCCAGTACTTC